The clone carrying this TCR beta chain turned up a few times. At one boundary the junction diverges from the germline segment, which might be a read error. The CDR3 has 16 amino acids. Germline loops: CDR1 MNHNY, CDR2 SVGAGI (reference sequence). This sample is drawn from a study of tumor and adjacent non-tumor tissue in lung cancer. On the study more broadly: Millions of productive TCRbeta reads were obtained per sample on average.

RNA was extracted from bulk tissue without any cell sorting. A modified ARM-PCR protocol with three rounds of nested PCR amplified TCRbeta. TCRdb re-analysed the multiplex PCR reads in MiXCR, keeping a single row per CDR3 protein. The data contain approximately 79,000 distinct CDR3 sequences, 72% of them seen just once; the ten biggest clones take up around 10%. This receptor was obtained from a woman aged 40 to 49 with non-small cell lung cancer. Sequenced input: lung tumor tissue. V gene TRBV6-6 combines with J gene TRBJ1-3; maybe TRBD1 (5 bases). The CDR3 nucleotides read TGTACCAGCAGCTACTCCGGGGACCCCTCTGGAAACACCATATATTTT. Protein: CTSSYSGDPSGNTIYF.